The source of this T cell receptor beta chain is a study of blood T cell repertoires in COVID-19. Measured with immunoSEQ multiplex PCR; TCRdb has only the in-frame clones, and not every one. The sample consists of roughly 150,000 clones, 60% to 85% of them appearing once. CDR1 and CDR2 from the germline V gene are SNHLY and FYNNEI. V shed 4 bases, J shed 5 bases, and the junction held 7 bases outside the gene matches. The CDR3 is made up of 15 amino acids. The chain carries TRBV2 and TRBJ2-5; 10 bases fit TRBD2. This clonotype originated in a man between 60 and 75 years old with acute or convalescent COVID-19. Specimen: peripheral blood. CDR3 in amino acids: CASSVQRGGSETQYF. CDR3 coding DNA: TGTGCCAGCAGTGTCCAGCGGGGGGGTTCCGAGACCCAGTACTTC.